The T cell receptor beta chain under discussion was sequenced for a study of technical replicates of blood from a few donors. The data were produced by immunoSEQ multiplex PCR, yet TCRdb's version contains in-frame clones alone and is incomplete. The sample records about 62,000 clones, around nine tenths being singletons. Sequences were obtained from PBMCs. The origin of this receptor is a human donor in good health. Some clones in this sample may be carry-over from other donors' samples.

CDR3 loop: CASNPGGASGNTIYF. DNA of the CDR3: TGTGCCAGCAATCCCGGGGGGGCTAGTGGAAACACCATATATTTT. V and J are TRBV28 and TRBJ1-3; D may be TRBD1 (6 bases). This CDR3 region has 15 residues. CDR1 and CDR2 (germline): MDHEN, SYDVKM. With 7 bases removed from V and 3 bases from J, the gap between germline ends came to 16 bases.